This TCR beta chain was captured by sequencing in a study of blood T cell repertoires in COVID-19 (dated by TCRdb to 2020 to 2021). Context from the whole study: Samples from collaborators originated in the United States, Italy and Spain and spanned both the acute and convalescent phases of COVID-19. The prospective study material was composed of cDNA or gDNA derived from T cells, B-cell-depleted T cells, or PBMCs. The dataset comprised deeply sampled blood TCRbeta repertoires from subjects exposed to, actively infected with, or recovered from COVID-19. The repertoires were made available in a free public database intended to serve as a resource for research on the immune response to SARS-CoV-2. Samples came from the ongoing ImmuneRACE study (first 160 participants) plus 1,254 subjects from 6 global collaborators. Nearly every sample came with metadata listing a de-identified subject ID, COVID-19 status, age in years and sex. Where HLA class I and class II types were available, the types were taken from metadata supplied by the sample provider, not from assay-based typing. General study outcomes and caveats: Clinical and demographic metadata were provided uncurated, with the amount varying by source and participant.

TCRbeta CDR3 regions were amplified from genomic DNA by means of the immunoSEQ Assay, a bias-controlled multiplex PCR. The source study handled its data this way. Nucleated cell counts per sample were estimated from amplification of reference gene primers within the assay. Sequence reads were collapsed and filtered to measure the absolute abundance of every unique TCRbeta CDR3 rearrangement. For each sample, productive Simpson clonality was calculated as the square root of Simpson's diversity index over productive rearrangements. Sourced from immuneACCESS, this table was stored by TCRdb with only in-frame sequences that have V and J called. A share of the clones is absent; for the studies checked, an unresolved V gene accounts for under half, and the remainder has no known explanation. V, J and clone size are taken as reported in that table, and D and trimming were inferred from the DNA itself. For this sample there are tens of thousands of clones; over 80% appear just once. Over 1.2% of the sample is held by the ten biggest clonotypes.

A note on this clone: Its antigen is currently not known. No base quality values were provided; no much bigger clone lies one nucleotide off.

Whole blood was collected in K2EDTA tubes by collaborating institutions according to the institutions' own protocols. Collaborator samples were shipped for TCRbeta analysis as frozen whole blood, isolated PBMCs, or DNA extracted from either sample type. CDR3 length: 14 amino acids, cysteine to phenylalanine. The sequence is cut down to CDR3 DNA, 42 bases in frame from base 1. The germline V gene encodes CDR1 MDHEN and CDR2 SYDVKM. Relative to germline, V is 3 bases shorter and J is 1 base shorter, with 10 bases between their ends. The receptor chain draws on TRBV28 and TRBJ2-7, with no D gene named confidently. This TCR was recovered from a man aged 55 to 69 with acute or convalescent COVID-19. Sequencing was done on a sample of peripheral blood. The DNA sequence follows: TGTGCCAGCAGTTTTTCGGCCAGGTCCTACGAGCAGTACTTC. Its product reads: CASSFSARSYEQYF.